The entry that follows covers one T cell receptor (beta chain) sequence. Its target is unknown. TCRdb ran MiXCR on the 5' RACE reads and lists one entry per CDR3 protein. The repertoire holds under 300,000 distinct CDR3 sequences, with approximately 10% as singletons. The source of the sample is a study of T-cell memory formation after mild COVID-19. Study-wide results and caveats: The authors did not confirm SARS-CoV-2 specificity of second-wave clones peaking day 37.

From germline, CDR1 is SGHRS and CDR2 YFSETQ. The CDR3 is made up of 14 amino acids. V lost 0 bases and J lost 5, with 9 bases in between. The sequence was collected from a man younger than 35 who had mild COVID-19 (a few samples of this study predate the infection). Cell type and time point are not known. Sequenced: PBMCs or a T cell subset sorted from them (not recorded which). The rearrangement links TRBV5-1 to TRBJ2-1; D is undetermined. The CDR3 loop reads CASSLAPANNEQFF. DNA for the CDR3: TGCGCCAGCAGCTTGGCGCCAGCTAACAATGAGCAGTTCTTC. Complete variable domain (other parts from reference TRBV5-1 and TRBJ2-1): KAGVTQTPRYLIKTRGQQVTLSCSPISGHRSVSWYQQTPGQGLQFLFEYFSETQRNKGNFPGRFSGRQFSNSRSEMNVSTLELGDSALYLCASSLAPANNEQFFGPGTRLTVL.